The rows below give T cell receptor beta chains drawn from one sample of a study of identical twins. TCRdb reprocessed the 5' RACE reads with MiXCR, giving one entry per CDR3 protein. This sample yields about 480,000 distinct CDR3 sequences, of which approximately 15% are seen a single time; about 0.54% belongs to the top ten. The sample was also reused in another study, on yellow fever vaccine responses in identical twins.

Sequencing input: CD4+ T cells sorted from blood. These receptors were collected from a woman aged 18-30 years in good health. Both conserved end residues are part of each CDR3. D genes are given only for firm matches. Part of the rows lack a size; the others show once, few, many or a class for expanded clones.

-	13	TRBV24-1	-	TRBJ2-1	TGTGCCACCAGTGAGGTAGGCATTAGCGAGCAGTTCTTC	CATSEVGISEQFF
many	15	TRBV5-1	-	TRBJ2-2	TGCGCCAGCAGCTTTGAGACAGGTGACACCGGGGAGCTGTTTTTT	CASSFETGDTGELFF
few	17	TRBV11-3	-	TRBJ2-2	TGTGCCAGCAGCGGCGTTAGGGGCGGGACGAACACCGGGGAGCTGTTTTTT	CASSGVRGGTNTGELFF
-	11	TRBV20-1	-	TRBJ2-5	TGCAGTGCCCATTACATGAAGACCCAGTACTTC	CSAHYMKTQYF
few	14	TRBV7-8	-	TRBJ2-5	TGTGCCAGCAGCTGGCGTGGGGGAAGAGAGACCCAGTACTTC	CASSWRGGRETQYF
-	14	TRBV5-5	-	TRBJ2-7	TGTGCCAGCAGCTCCCGGGACAAAAACTACGAGCAGTACTTC	CASSSRDKNYEQYF
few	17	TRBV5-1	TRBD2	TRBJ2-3	TGCGCCAGCAGCTCAGGACTAGCGGTCCCTAGCACAGATACGCAGTATTTT	CASSSGLAVPSTDTQYF
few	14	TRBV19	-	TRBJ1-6	TGTGCCAGTAGTATAGATGGGACGGCTCTGACCCTCCACTTT	CASSIDGTALTLHF
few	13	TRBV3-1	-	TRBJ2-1	TGTGCCAGCAGCCTTTGGCGTCGGAATGAGCAGTTCTTC	CASSLWRRNEQFF
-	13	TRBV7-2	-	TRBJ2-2	TGTGCCAGCATCCGTGGACCTGGGGAGGAGCTGTTTTTT	CASIRGPGEELFF
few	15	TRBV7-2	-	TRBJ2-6	TGTGCCAGCAGCTTAGGGCTGACTGGGGCCAACGTCCTGACTTTC	CASSLGLTGANVLTF
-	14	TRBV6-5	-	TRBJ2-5	TGTGCCAGCAGTTACGACAAGAAGCAAGAGACCCAGTACTTC	CASSYDKKQETQYF
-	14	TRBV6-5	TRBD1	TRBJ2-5	TGTGCCAGCAGTTCAATGGACAGGGGAGAGACCCAGTACTTC	CASSSMDRGETQYF
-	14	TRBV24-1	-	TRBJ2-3	TGTGCTAGCGACCCACAGGGTATCACAGATACGCAGTATTTT	CASDPQGITDTQYF
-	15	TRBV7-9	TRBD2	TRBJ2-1	TGTGCCAGCAGCTTAGCGACTAGCGGGGGGGATGAGCAGTTCTTC	CASSLATSGGDEQFF
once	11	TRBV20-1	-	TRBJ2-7	TGCAGTGCTAGCGGGAACTACGAGCAGTACTTC	CSASGNYEQYF
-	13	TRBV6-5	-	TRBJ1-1	TGTGCCAGCAGTTACCCAGGGAAGACTGAAGCTTTCTTT	CASSYPGKTEAFF
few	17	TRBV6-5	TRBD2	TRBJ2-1	TGTGCCAGCAGTTCCTCATTCGGACTAGCGGGAGTAAGAGAGCAGTTCTTC	CASSSSFGLAGVREQFF
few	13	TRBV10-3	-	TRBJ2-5	TGTGCCATCAGTGAGAGGACTACGGAGACCCAGTACTTC	CAISERTTETQYF
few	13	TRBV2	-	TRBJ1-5	TGTGCCAGCAAGACCACTGAGGGACAGCCCCAGCATTTT	CASKTTEGQPQHF